This T cell receptor beta chain was retrieved from a study of blood T cells in healthy people across ages. The study, taken as a whole, reports: Diversity was estimated from one million T cells, and these estimates were considered underestimates.

In the case of this clonotype: As yet, its antigen is unknown. An end of the junction does not agree with germline; a read error may underlie this.

The authors ran a second PCR of 7 to 11 cycles using a sample-barcoded 5' primer and a J-beta primer mix. Any given sample supplied a minimum of 2.5 million CDR3-containing paired-end reads. TCRdb re-analysed the 5' RACE reads in MiXCR, keeping a single row per CDR3 protein. The sample consists of 500,000 to 700,000 distinct CDR3 sequences, approximately 30% of them appearing once. Sequencing was done on a sample of blood. The sequence was obtained from a woman of 80 years or more in good health.

CDR3 nucleotides: TGTGCCAGCAGCCCCGCAAGGCGGTTTTACAATAAGCAGTTCTTC. Translated: CASSPARRFYNKQFF. The rearrangement links TRBV7-9 to TRBJ2-1; no definite D call. The CDR3 loop spans 15 amino acids. Germline values: CDR1 SEHNR, CDR2 FQNEAQ (reference sequence).